One sample yielded the 12 T cell receptor beta chains listed below, sequenced in a study of radiotherapy plus CTLA-4 blockade in lung cancer. The method was immunoSEQ multiplex PCR; TCRdb's version includes in-frame clones alone and lacks a portion of them. The table records 100,000 to 150,000 clones, roughly 74% of them present only once. This material consisted of peripheral blood, taken from a patient treated with radiotherapy plus ipilimumab. These receptors came from a human donor with non-small cell lung cancer who had a partial response to radiotherapy plus ipilimumab.

The chain joins TRBV19 to TRBJ2-7, with TRBD1 matching over 8 bases. CDR3 length equals 15 residues. V lost 1 base to trimming and J lost 4 bases; unmatched junction nucleotides: 6. The germline V gene encodes CDR1 LNHDA and CDR2 SQIVND (reference sequence). The CDR3 region is CASSIAGGAWYEQYF. The CDR3 DNA sequence: TGTGCCAGTAGTATAGCAGGGGGCGCTTGGTACGAGCAGTACTTC.

This clone is a singleton in its sample. The chain uses TRBV30 and TRBJ2-5; 8 bases map to TRBD2. The CDR3 has 16 residues. CDR1 GTSNPN and CDR2 SVGIG come from the germline V gene (reference sequence). V shed 7 bases and J 3 bases; nucleotides not matched to a gene: 16. DNA of the CDR3: TGTGCCTCCGAATACGGGAGGGCCGTCGCGGAAGAGACCCAGTACTTC. Its protein product is CASEYGRAVAEETQYF.

This chain uses TRBV19 with TRBJ2-7, with D perhaps TRBD2 (6 bases). Germline V gives CDR1 LNHDA, CDR2 SQIVND (reference sequence). This CDR3 is 14 amino acids long. V lost 7 bases, J lost 2 bases, and 15 bases lay in between. The CDR3 here is CASKPAGSTYEQYF. The CDR3 region has the DNA TGTGCCAGTAAGCCGGCCGGGAGTACCTACGAGCAGTACTTC.

V gene TRBV10-2 combines with J gene TRBJ2-5, with D possibly being TRBD1 (6 bases). This CDR3 is 13 amino acids long. CDR1 and CDR2 from the germline V gene are WSHSY and SAAADI. With 9 bases removed from V and 5 bases from J, the gap between germline ends came to 16 bases. The CDR3 DNA follows: TGCGCCAGTTGTGTTGGGGGCCGGGAGACCCAGTACTTC. Translated, it gives CASCVGGRETQYF.

V is TRBV28 and J is TRBJ1-1; 7 bases align to TRBD1. The length of the CDR3 is 16 residues. V trimming: 1 base; J trimming: 0 bases; junction bases outside the gene matches: 5. The germline V gene encodes CDR1 MDHEN and CDR2 SYDVKM. Here the CDR3 reads CASSLSQGGMNTEAFF. The CDR3 nucleotides read TGTGCCAGCAGTTTATCCCAGGGGGGTATGAACACTGAAGCTTTCTTT.

The chain links TRBV18 to TRBJ2-5, with 11 bases matching TRBD1. CDR3 size: 16 residues. Germline trimming cut 3 bases from V and 4 bases from J; bases unmatched to any gene: 7. Germline V gene data show CDR1 as KGHSH and CDR2 as LQKENI. The DNA of the CDR3 is TGTGCCAGCTCACCGGCGGACAGGGGGCTAGGAGAGACCCAGTACTTC. Its translation: CASSPADRGLGETQYF. Looking up the rest from reference TRBV18 and TRBJ2-5 gives the full variable domain: NAGVMQNPRHLVRRRGQEARLRCSPMKGHSHVYWYRQLPEEGLKFMVYLQKENIIDESGMPKERFSAEFPKEGPSILRIQQVVRGDSAAYFCASSPADRGLGETQYFGPGTRLLVL.

This rearrangement joins TRBV10-3 to TRBJ2-5; 7 bases map to TRBD1. Per the germline V gene, CDR1 is ENHRY and CDR2 is SYGVKD. Losses at the gene ends were 3 bases for V and 5 bases for J; bases not matched to a gene: 3. This CDR3 spans 13 amino acids. CDR3 residues: CAISERGQETQYF. DNA for the CDR3: TGTGCCATCAGTGAAAGGGGGCAGGAGACCCAGTACTTC.

The chain couples TRBV28 to TRBJ1-2, with D possibly being TRBD1 (6 bases). Germline V gives CDR1 MDHEN, CDR2 SYDVKM. Trimming shortened V by 6 bases and J by 4 bases, and 12 bases separated the two germline ends. The length of the CDR3 is 13 residues. The CDR3 is CASRSGQSYGYTF. In DNA form, the CDR3 reads TGTGCCAGCAGGTCCGGACAGTCCTATGGCTACACCTTC.

This CDR3 reads CASSLTGPQGQYF. The CDR3 DNA sequence: TGTGCCAGCAGCTTAACCGGGCCGCAGGGGCAGTATTTT. The rearrangement joins TRBV7-3 to TRBJ2-3, with D possibly TRBD1 on 5 matching bases. The germline V gene encodes CDR1 SGHTA and CDR2 FQGTGA. The ends were cut back, 0 bases at V and 11 bases at J, with 12 bases in the middle. This CDR3 is built from 13 residues.

A word on this clone: Other DNA sequences in this specimen translate into the identical CDR3. The chain is built from TRBV30 and TRBJ1-6; TRBD1 matches 7 bases. The CDR3 spans 14 residues. From germline, CDR1 is GTSNPN and CDR2 SVGIG (reference sequence). The junction had 2 bases not matched to a gene; V was cut back by 0 bases and J by 6 bases. CDR3: CAWSVRQGNSPLHF. The CDR3 bases are TGTGCCTGGAGTGTAAGACAGGGTAATTCACCCCTCCACTTT.

The chain links TRBV7-2 to TRBJ1-5; a possible D gene is TRBD1 (5 bases). V was trimmed by 5 bases and J by 6 bases, leaving 11 bases between them. Germline CDR1 is SGHTA and CDR2 is FQGNSA. The CDR3 is 13 amino acids. The CDR3 sequence is CASSRGVTQPQHF. DNA for the CDR3: TGTGCCAGCAGCAGGGGTGTGACTCAGCCCCAGCATTTT.

The V call is TRBV15, the J call TRBJ1-4, with 10 bases lining up with TRBD1. This CDR3 is built from 17 residues. The V and J ends lost 1 base and 8 bases, in that order; junction bases with no gene match: 10. The germline CDR1 and CDR2 sequences are LNHNV and YYDKDF (reference sequence). CDR3 sequence (DNA): TGTGCCACCAGCAGAGGAGGGACAGGGGCCGGCTCGGAAAAACTGTTTTTT. Its translation: CATSRGGTGAGSEKLFF.